This T cell receptor (beta chain) comes out of a study of T cell responses to AZD1222 COVID-19 vaccine. General study findings and limits: The breadth and depth of Spike-specific TCRs increased once two AZD1222 doses had been given. There were mostly white British donors and more females than males, and clonal diversity was possibly underestimated.

Profiling relied on immunoSEQ multiplex PCR, and the TCRdb table lists in-frame clones only, not all of them. The table has 180,000 or so clones, approximately 93% seen once. The CDR3 has 16 amino acids. Germline CDR1 is WNHNN and CDR2 is SYGVQD (reference sequence). V was pared by 2 bases and J by 4 bases, with 18 bases between. For this clone: Its antigen is currently unknown.

Second doses that came at about 4 or about 12 weeks were put together. V is TRBV10-1 and J is TRBJ2-7, with D maybe TRBD2 (5 bases). This sequence originates from an adult who received the AZD1222 COVID-19 vaccine. The input for sequencing was peripheral blood, taken 28 days after the second AZD1222 dose. The CDR3, as DNA: TGCGCCAGCAGTGAGGGGTCCACTCCCGGGGTGTACGAGCAGTACTTC. Translation: CASSEGSTPGVYEQYF.